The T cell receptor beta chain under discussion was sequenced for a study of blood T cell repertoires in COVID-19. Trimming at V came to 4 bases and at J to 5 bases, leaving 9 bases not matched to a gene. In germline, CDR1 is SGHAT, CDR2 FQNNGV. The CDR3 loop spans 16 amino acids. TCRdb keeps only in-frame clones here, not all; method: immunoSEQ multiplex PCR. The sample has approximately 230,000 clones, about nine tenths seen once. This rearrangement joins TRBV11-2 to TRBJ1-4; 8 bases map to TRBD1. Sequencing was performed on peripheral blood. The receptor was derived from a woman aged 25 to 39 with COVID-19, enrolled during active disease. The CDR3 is CASSSYGQGGNEKLFF. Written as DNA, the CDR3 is TGTGCCAGCAGCTCCTATGGACAGGGTGGGAATGAAAAACTGTTTTTT. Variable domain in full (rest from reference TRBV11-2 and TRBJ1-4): EAGVAQSPRYKIIEKRQSVAFWCNPISGHATLYWYQQILGQGPKLLIQFQNNGVVDDSQLPKDRFSAERLKGVDSTLKIQPAKLEDSAVYLCASSSYGQGGNEKLFFGSGTQLSVL.